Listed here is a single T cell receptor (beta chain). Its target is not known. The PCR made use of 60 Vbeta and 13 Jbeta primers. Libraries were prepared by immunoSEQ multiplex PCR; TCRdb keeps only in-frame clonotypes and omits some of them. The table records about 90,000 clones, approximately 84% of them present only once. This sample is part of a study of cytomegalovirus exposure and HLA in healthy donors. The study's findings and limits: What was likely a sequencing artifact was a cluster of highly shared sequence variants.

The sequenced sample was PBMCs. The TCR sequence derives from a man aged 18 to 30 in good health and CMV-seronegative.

The CDR3 coding sequence is TGTGCCAGCAGTGACGGTCAAGCGGGAGGCACAGATACGCAGTATTTT. Translated: CASSDGQAGGTDTQYF. The rearrangement uses TRBV6-4 and TRBJ2-3, with 8 positions matching TRBD2. Germline V CDR1 and CDR2: MRHNA, SNTAGT. Trimming at V came to 2 bases and at J to 1 base, leaving 5 bases not matched to a gene. This CDR3 contains 16 residues.